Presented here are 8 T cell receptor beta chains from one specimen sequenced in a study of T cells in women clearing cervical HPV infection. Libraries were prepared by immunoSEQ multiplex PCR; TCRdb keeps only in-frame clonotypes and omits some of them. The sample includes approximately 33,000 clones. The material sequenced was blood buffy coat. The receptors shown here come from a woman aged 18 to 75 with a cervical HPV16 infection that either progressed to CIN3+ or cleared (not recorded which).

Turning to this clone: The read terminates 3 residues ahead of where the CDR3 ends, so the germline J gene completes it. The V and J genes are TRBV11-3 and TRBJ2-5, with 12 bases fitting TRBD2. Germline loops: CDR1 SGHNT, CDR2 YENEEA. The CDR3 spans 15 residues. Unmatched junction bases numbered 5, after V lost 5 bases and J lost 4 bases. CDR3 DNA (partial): TGTGCCAGCAGCGCGGGACTAGCGGGCGTAGAGACC. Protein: CASSAGLAGVET. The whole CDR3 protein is CASSAGLAGVETQYF. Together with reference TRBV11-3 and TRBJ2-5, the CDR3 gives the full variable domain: EAGVVQSPRYKIIEKKQPVAFWCNPISGHNTLYWYLQNLGQGPELLIRYENEEAVDDSQLPKDRFSAERLKGVDSTLKIQPAELGDSAVYLCASSAGLAGVETQYFGPGTRLLVL.

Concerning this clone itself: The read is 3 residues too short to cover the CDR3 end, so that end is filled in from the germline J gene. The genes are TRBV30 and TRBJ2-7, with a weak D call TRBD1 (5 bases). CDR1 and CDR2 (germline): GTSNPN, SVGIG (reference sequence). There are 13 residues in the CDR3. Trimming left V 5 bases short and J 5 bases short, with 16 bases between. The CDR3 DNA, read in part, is TGTGCCTGGGATGGGGCTTCTGGGCACGAG. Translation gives CAWDGASGHE. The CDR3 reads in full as CAWDGASGHEQYF.

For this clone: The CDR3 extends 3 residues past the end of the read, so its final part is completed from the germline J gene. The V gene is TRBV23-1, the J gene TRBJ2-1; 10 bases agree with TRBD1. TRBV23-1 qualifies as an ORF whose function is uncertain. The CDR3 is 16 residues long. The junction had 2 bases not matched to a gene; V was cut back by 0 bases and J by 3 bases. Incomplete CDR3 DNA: TGCGCCAGCAGTCAATCGAGGGACAGGGGCTACAATGAG. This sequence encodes CASSQSRDRGYNE. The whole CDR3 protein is CASSQSRDRGYNEQFF.

CDR3 DNA (partial): TGCGCCAGCAGCAAGATACTAGCGGGAGGTTCAGATACG. Its translation: CASSKILAGGSDT. The CDR3 in its entirety is CASSKILAGGSDTQYF. The V call is TRBV5-1, the J call TRBJ2-3, with 12 positions matching TRBD2. Sequencing ends 3 residues short of the CDR3 end; the germline J gene provides the rest. The CDR3 has 16 residues. Germline CDR1 SGHRS, CDR2 YFSETQ. The trim removed 4 bases at V and 4 bases at J, leaving 7 bases unmatched.

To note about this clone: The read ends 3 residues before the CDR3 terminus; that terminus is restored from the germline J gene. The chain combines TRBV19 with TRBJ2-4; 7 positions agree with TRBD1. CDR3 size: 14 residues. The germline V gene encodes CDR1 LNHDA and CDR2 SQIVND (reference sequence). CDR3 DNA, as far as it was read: TGTGCCAGTAGTGGATCCGGGACAGCCTATGGT. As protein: CASSGSGTAYG. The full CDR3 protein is CASSGSGTAYGQYF. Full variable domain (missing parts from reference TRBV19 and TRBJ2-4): DGGITQSPKYLFRKEGQNVTLSCEQNLNHDAMYWYRQDPGQGLRLIYYSQIVNDFQKGDIAEGYSVSREKKESFPLTVTSAQKNPTAFYLCASSGSGTAYGQYFGAGTRLSVL.

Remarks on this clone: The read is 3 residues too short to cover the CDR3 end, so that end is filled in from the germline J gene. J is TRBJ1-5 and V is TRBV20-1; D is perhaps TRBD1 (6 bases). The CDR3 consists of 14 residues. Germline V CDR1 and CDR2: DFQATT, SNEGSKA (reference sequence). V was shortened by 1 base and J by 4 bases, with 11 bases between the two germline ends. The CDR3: CSARGGGVNQPQHF. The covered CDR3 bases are TGCAGTGCTAGAGGAGGGGGGGTTAATCAGCCC.

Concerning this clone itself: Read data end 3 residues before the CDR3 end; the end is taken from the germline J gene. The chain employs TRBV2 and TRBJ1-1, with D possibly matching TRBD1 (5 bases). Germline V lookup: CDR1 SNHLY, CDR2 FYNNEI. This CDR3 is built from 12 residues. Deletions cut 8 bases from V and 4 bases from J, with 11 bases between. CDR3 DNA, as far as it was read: TGTGCCAGCCTCGAGGGGAGCACTGAA. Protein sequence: CASLEGSTE. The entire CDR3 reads CASLEGSTEAFF.

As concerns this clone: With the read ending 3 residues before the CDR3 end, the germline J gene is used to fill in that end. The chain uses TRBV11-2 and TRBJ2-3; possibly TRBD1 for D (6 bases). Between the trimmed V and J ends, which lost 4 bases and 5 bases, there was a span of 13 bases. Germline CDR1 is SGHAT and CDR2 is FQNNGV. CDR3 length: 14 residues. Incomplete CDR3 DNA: TGTGCCAGCAGCTCTTATACAGGGCAAGATACG. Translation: CASSSYTGQDT. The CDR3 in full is CASSSYTGQDTQYF.